These T cell receptor beta chains were read from a single sample in a study of vaccination and CD4 T cells after COVID-19. Their antigens are not known. Using its own MiXCR run on the PCR reads, TCRdb lists one record per CDR3 protein. Among several thousand distinct CDR3 sequences listed, 50% to 65% were seen once. The sequenced material came from CD4+ T cells from blood, cultured in vitro. The receptors shown here come from a human donor who had recovered from COVID-19. The CDR3 runs from the conserved cysteine through the conserved F or W. D genes are given only for firm matches. Size values are once, few and many counts, or a class for expanded clones, and some rows have none.

V,size,D,J,CDR3,DNA
TRBV24-1,medium-sized,-,TRBJ2-2,CATRDKENTGELFF,TGTGCCACAAGGGACAAAGAGAACACCGGGGAGCTGTTTTTT
TRBV6-5,-,-,TRBJ1-5,CASSLWGEVQPQHF,TGTGCCAGCAGTTTATGGGGGGAAGTTCAGCCCCAGCATTTT
TRBV7-9,medium-sized,TRBD2,TRBJ2-3,CASTGGGSTDTQYF,TGTGCCAGCACCGGCGGGGGAAGCACAGATACGCAGTATTTT
TRBV7-3,-,-,TRBJ1-1,CASSPMTGMNTEAFF,TGTGCCAGCAGCCCGATGACCGGGATGAACACTGAAGCTTTCTTT
TRBV6-1,-,-,TRBJ1-5,CASRRGSRGNQPQHF,TGTGCCAGCAGACGGGGGTCCCGCGGCAATCAGCCCCAGCATTTT
TRBV4-3,-,TRBD1,TRBJ1-2,CASSQAGQGGHGYTF,TGCGCCAGCAGCCAAGCCGGACAGGGTGGACATGGCTACACCTTC
TRBV19,few,-,TRBJ1-2,CASRNIPGSYGYTF,TGTGCCAGCCGTAATATCCCTGGGAGCTATGGCTACACCTTC
TRBV6-1,-,TRBD1,TRBJ1-2,CASSEKGQGNYGYTF,TGTGCCAGCAGTGAGAAGGGACAGGGTAACTATGGCTACACCTTC
TRBV19,-,-,TRBJ2-7,CASSISSGRPLYEQYF,TGTGCCAGTAGTATCTCGTCAGGCAGGCCTCTCTACGAGCAGTACTTC
TRBV6-1,few,TRBD1,TRBJ1-2,CASSGGTAGQYGYTF,TGTGCCAGCAGTGGAGGGACAGCCGGCCAATATGGCTACACCTTC
TRBV12-3/TRBV12-4,-,TRBD1,TRBJ1-2,CASSPGQGVNYGYTF,TGTGCCAGCAGTCCCGGACAGGGGGTTAACTATGGCTACACCTTC
TRBV20-1,few,TRBD1,TRBJ2-7,CSAYRDRVYEQYF,TGCAGTGCGTACCGGGACAGAGTGTACGAGCAGTACTTC
TRBV7-2,-,-,TRBJ1-2,CASSYRDGNYGYTF,TGTGCCAGCAGCTACCGGGACGGTAACTATGGCTACACCTTC
TRBV5-8,-,-,TRBJ1-5,CASSLPGPLYSNQPQHF,TGTGCCAGCAGCTTACCGGGACCCCTATATAGCAATCAGCCCCAGCATTTT
TRBV20-1,-,TRBD1,TRBJ1-1,CSAQPPPRGPLKNTEAFF,TGCAGTGCTCAACCCCCCCCCAGGGGGCCTTTGAAGAACACTGAAGCTTTCTTT
TRBV6-5,-,-,TRBJ1-5,CASSLSRGYQPQHF,TGTGCCAGCAGTTTAAGCAGGGGTTATCAGCCCCAGCATTTT
TRBV25-1,-,-,TRBJ1-1,CASSTGYTEAFF,TGTGCCAGCAGCACAGGGTACACTGAAGCTTTCTTT
TRBV20-1,few,-,TRBJ1-2,CSARALAGTSGYTF,TGCAGTGCTAGGGCCTTAGCGGGGACGTCTGGCTACACCTTC
TRBV2,few,TRBD1,TRBJ1-6,CASRLTGTDNSPLHF,TGTGCCAGCAGATTAACCGGGACAGATAATTCACCCCTCCACTTT
TRBV27,-,-,TRBJ1-5,CASSPQGIRQPQHF,TGTGCCAGCAGTCCTCAGGGAATAAGGCAGCCCCAGCATTTT
TRBV6-5,few,-,TRBJ1-1,CASSYRQANTEAFF,TGTGCCAGCAGTTATCGACAGGCGAACACTGAAGCTTTCTTT
TRBV11-2,-,-,TRBJ2-3,CASSLAGSTQYF,TGTGCCAGCAGCTTAGCCGGGAGCACGCAGTATTTT
TRBV6-2/TRBV6-3,-,-,TRBJ2-7,CASSYGGARIYEQYF,TGTGCCAGCAGCTACGGTGGGGCGAGGATCTACGAGCAGTACTTC
TRBV11-3,medium-sized,-,TRBJ2-7,CASSSHEGPEQYF,TGTGCCAGCAGCTCCCACGAGGGACCCGAGCAGTACTTC
TRBV6-1,-,-,TRBJ1-5,CASSRSSNQPQHF,TGTGCCAGCAGTCGGAGCTCGAATCAGCCCCAGCATTTT
TRBV5-5,-,TRBD2,TRBJ2-2,CASSFQTSGGTTGELFF,TGTGCCAGCAGCTTTCAGACTAGCGGGGGGACCACCGGGGAGCTGTTTTTT
TRBV7-8,-,TRBD1,TRBJ1-1,CASSLVEGAGAFF,TGTGCCAGCAGCTTAGTTGAGGGGGCTGGAGCTTTCTTT
TRBV20-1,-,TRBD2,TRBJ2-7,CSARAGASGSFNYEQYF,TGCAGTGCTAGAGCTGGGGCTAGCGGGAGTTTTAACTACGAGCAGTACTTC
TRBV12-3/TRBV12-4,-,TRBD2,TRBJ2-2,CASSPWLAGGHQNTGELFF,TGTGCCAGCAGCCCGTGGCTAGCGGGGGGACACCAGAACACCGGGGAGCTGTTTTTT
TRBV27,few,TRBD2,TRBJ2-7,CASSRLAGYEQYF,TGTGCCAGCAGTCGACTAGCGGGATACGAGCAGTACTTC
TRBV20-1,once,-,TRBJ1-2,CSAYDRTYGYTF,TGCAGTGCTTACGACAGAACTTATGGCTACACCTTC
TRBV6-1,-,TRBD1,TRBJ1-1,CASTERTGGLNTEAFF,TGTGCCAGCACCGAGAGGACAGGGGGACTGAACACTGAAGCTTTCTTT
TRBV10-3,-,-,TRBJ1-1,CASVQAMNTEAFF,TGTGCCTCCGTACAGGCCATGAACACTGAAGCTTTCTTT
TRBV20-1,-,-,TRBJ2-6,CSSFLGANVLTF,TGCAGCTCTTTCCTGGGGGCCAACGTCCTGACTTTC
TRBV20-1,-,TRBD1,TRBJ1-1,CSARFSGGPEAFF,TGCAGTGCTAGATTCTCAGGGGGACCTGAAGCTTTCTTT
TRBV24-1,-,TRBD1,TRBJ2-2,CATSEAGTGNTGELFF,TGTGCCACCAGTGAGGCCGGGACAGGGAACACCGGGGAGCTGTTTTTT
TRBV6-1,-,-,TRBJ1-2,CASSTTTGNGYTF,TGTGCCAGCAGTACGACGACGGGGAATGGCTACACCTTC
TRBV28,few,-,TRBJ1-5,CASVGPNQPQHF,TGTGCCAGCGTGGGACCCAATCAGCCCCAGCATTTT
TRBV14,-,TRBD2,TRBJ2-3,CASSQFASGGTDTQYF,TGTGCCAGCAGTCAATTCGCTAGCGGTGGCACAGATACGCAGTATTTT
TRBV6-4,-,TRBD1,TRBJ1-5,CASSAGKWAQGSGNQPQHF,TGTGCCAGCAGTGCCGGGAAATGGGCACAGGGGTCGGGGAATCAGCCCCAGCATTTT
TRBV6-5,-,-,TRBJ1-1,CASSYDGLQGTEAFF,TGTGCCAGCAGTTATGACGGGCTACAAGGCACTGAAGCTTTCTTT
TRBV11-2,few,-,TRBJ2-7,CASSPAYEQYF,TGTGCCAGCAGCCCTGCTTACGAGCAGTACTTC
TRBV4-3,few,TRBD2,TRBJ2-3,CASSQGKRGRDTQYF,TGCGCCAGCAGCCAAGGAAAGCGGGGAAGGGATACGCAGTATTTT
TRBV20-1,-,TRBD1,TRBJ1-3,CSAIGTGFKGTGNTIYF,TGCAGTGCCATCGGGACAGGGTTTAAGGGGACTGGAAACACCATATATTTT
TRBV6-1,large,-,TRBJ1-2,CASSPQEGDGYTF,TGTGCCAGCAGTCCACAGGAAGGGGATGGCTACACCTTC
TRBV30,-,-,TRBJ1-1,CAWKGLNTEAFF,TGTGCCTGGAAGGGTTTAAACACTGAAGCTTTCTTT
TRBV14,-,-,TRBJ1-2,CASSPLRSYGYTF,TGTGCCAGCAGCCCGCTCCGCAGCTATGGCTACACCTTC
TRBV20-1,-,TRBD1,TRBJ1-5,CSARGQSNQPQHF,TGCAGTGCTAGGGGACAGAGTAATCAGCCCCAGCATTTT
TRBV20-1,-,-,TRBJ2-3,CSARSTGTDTQYF,TGCAGTGCTAGATCTACAGGGACAGATACGCAGTATTTT
TRBV20-1,-,TRBD2,TRBJ2-1,CSAPPPSSGIEQFF,TGCAGTGCCCCACCACCTTCTAGCGGTATTGAGCAGTTCTTC
TRBV27,few,-,TRBJ1-2,CASSPGRINYGYTF,TGTGCCAGCAGTCCTGGTAGAATTAACTATGGCTACACCTTC
TRBV19,-,-,TRBJ1-6,CASKEVLYNSPLHF,TGTGCCAGTAAGGAGGTCCTGTATAATTCACCCCTCCACTTT